The 32 T cell receptor beta chains below come from one sample, sequenced in a study of neurological immune-mediated disorders. TCRdb reanalysed the 5' RACE reads using MiXCR and keeps one entry per CDR3 protein. The table records about 65,000 distinct CDR3 sequences, approximately 3.7% of them present only once. Sequences were obtained from PBMCs. Receptor source: a man in his fifties or sixties with multiple sclerosis.

This clonotype was detected many times. This sequence joins TRBV6-6 and TRBJ1-3; no reliable D call. Germline CDR1 reads MNHNY; CDR2 reads SVGAGI (reference sequence). The CDR3 spans 13 residues. V gave up 6 bases and J gave up 4 bases, with 10 bases separating them. The chain's CDR3 is CASSMGPGNTIYF. The CDR3 nucleotides read TGTGCCAGCAGCATGGGCCCCGGAAACACCATATATTTT.

This clonotype was recorded at least ten times. The chain has TRBV5-5 and TRBJ2-3, with D hard to call. The CDR3 runs to 14 residues. V lost 3 bases and J lost 0, with 8 bases in between. Per the germline V gene, CDR1 is SGHKS and CDR2 is YYEKEE (reference sequence). CDR3 sequence reads: CASSYRTSTDTQYF. The CDR3 DNA reads TGTGCCAGCAGCTACCGAACTAGCACAGATACGCAGTATTTT.

The sample holds a few counts of this clonotype. The rearrangement uses TRBV12-3 or TRBV12-4 and TRBJ1-2; 7 nucleotides align to TRBD1. This CDR3 spans 13 amino acids. The J segment lost 8 bases and the V segment lost 8 bases, leaving 11 bases of the junction unmatched. The CDR3 DNA reads as TGTGCCAGCGTAGGACAGGCTGTTAGGGGCTACACCTTC. It codes for CASVGQAVRGYTF.

Many counts were recorded for this clonotype. This sequence joins TRBV27 and TRBJ2-7; 10 bases line up with TRBD2. V dropped 2 bases and J dropped 6; count of bases not matched to a gene: 7. The germline V gene has CDR1 MNHEY and CDR2 SMNVEV (reference sequence). The CDR3 sequence is 15 residues long. The CDR3 DNA reads TGTGCCAGCAGTTTACTGGCTAGCGGGGGCCGCGAGCAGTACTTC. As protein: CASSLLASGGREQYF.

The table lists this clonotype with many counts. This chain joins TRBV29-1 and TRBJ1-2; D is uncertain. Trimming pared 6 bases from V and 5 bases from J, leaving 16 bases between. CDR3 length: 13 residues. Germline V gives CDR1 SQVTM, CDR2 ANQGSEA. CDR3 residues: CSVQTGFAYGYTF. The CDR3 nucleotides read TGCAGCGTGCAAACGGGGTTCGCATATGGCTACACCTTC.

This clonotype was picked up many times. The chain is built from TRBV5-1 and TRBJ2-5; D might be TRBD2 (6 bases). Germline CDR1 is SGHRS and CDR2 is YFSETQ. The CDR3 is made up of 14 amino acids. Trimming shortened V by 6 bases and J by 2 bases, and 14 bases separated the two germline ends. The CDR3 coding sequence is TGCGCCAGCATGCGGGGTATACCTCAAGAGACCCAGTACTTC. It yields the protein CASMRGIPQETQYF.

The chain links TRBV7-2 to TRBJ2-3, with D possibly called TRBD1 or TRBD2 (5 bases each). The V end lost 5 bases, the J end lost 0 bases, and 12 bases lay between the germline ends. In germline, CDR1 is SGHTA, CDR2 FQGNSA. The CDR3 has 15 amino acids. In nucleotides, the CDR3 is TGTGCCAGCAGCCTCGCCTGGGGGAGCACAGATACGCAGTATTTT. As protein: CASSLAWGSTDTQYF. The whole variable domain, remainder taken from reference TRBV7-2 and TRBJ2-3, is GAGVSQSPSNKVTEKGKDVELRCDPISGHTALYWYRQSLGQGLEFLIYFQGNSAPDKSGLPSDRFSAERTGGSVSTLTIQRTQQEDSAVYLCASSLAWGSTDTQYFGPGTRLTVL.

This clonotype showed up many times. This chain joins TRBV4-3 and TRBJ2-7; a weak D match, TRBD1 (6 bases). Trimming took 0 bases from V and 0 from J, leaving 9 bases between them. Germline assignment: CDR1 LGHNA and CDR2 YSLEER. The CDR3 length is 15 residues. In nucleotides, the CDR3 is TGCGCCAGCAGCCAAGACAGGGGCCCCTCCTACGAGCAGTACTTC. Protein product: CASSQDRGPSYEQYF.

This clonotype was seen many times. DNA of the CDR3: TGCAGTGCTATTAGGGGAGCTAGCACAGATACGCAGTATTTT. This encodes CSAIRGASTDTQYF. This chain joins TRBV20-1 and TRBJ2-3; D might be TRBD1 or TRBD2, each matching 5 bases. The V gene's germline CDR1 is DFQATT and CDR2 SNEGSKA (reference sequence). Trimming stripped 4 bases from V and 0 bases from J, with 11 bases between. The CDR3 is 14 amino acids.

Ten or more counts support this clonotype. The chain uses TRBV6-5 and TRBJ1-1; no clear D gene. The germline V and J ends were trimmed by 0 bases and 8 bases, with 10 bases remaining between them. CDR1 and CDR2 (germline): MNHEY, SVGAGI. The CDR3 extends over 13 amino acids. The chain's CDR3 is CASSYSNRNEAFF. CDR3 nucleotide sequence: TGTGCCAGCAGTTACTCGAATCGTAACGAAGCTTTCTTT.

This chain joins TRBV27 and TRBJ2-5, with TRBD1 identical over 11 bases. V was pared by 5 bases and J by 3 bases, with 8 bases of the junction left unmatched. Germline CDR1 and CDR2: MNHEY and SMNVEV (reference sequence). This CDR3 comprises 16 residues. The chain's CDR3 is CASSQGTGGGEETQYF. The CDR3 region has the DNA TGTGCCAGCAGTCAAGGGACAGGGGGTGGCGAAGAGACCCAGTACTTC.

Many counts were recorded for this clonotype. The chain combines TRBV20-1 with TRBJ1-1, with D perhaps TRBD1 (6 bases). The CDR3 is 13 residues long. V was trimmed by 6 bases and J by 1 base, leaving 12 bases between them. Germline V lookup: CDR1 DFQATT, CDR2 SNEGSKA (reference sequence). CDR3 bases: TGCAGTGCCGGGACAAGCAGGAACACTGAAGCTTTCTTT. It specifies CSAGTSRNTEAFF.

This clonotype was counted ten times or more. The rearrangement joins TRBV5-1 to TRBJ2-7; TRBD1 matches at 9 bases. V shed 4 bases, J shed 4 bases, and the junction held 9 bases outside the gene matches. The CDR3 contains 15 residues. Germline lookup yields CDR1 SGHRS and CDR2 YFSETQ. CDR3 bases: TGCGCCAGCAGCCCGCCGGGACAGGGATTGTACGAGCAGTACTTC. Protein: CASSPPGQGLYEQYF.

The gene calls are TRBV5-1 and TRBJ2-3; 7 bases fit TRBD1. Per germline, CDR1 SGHRS and CDR2 YFSETQ. The trim removed 3 bases at V and 0 bases at J, leaving 1 base unmatched. This CDR3 is built from 14 residues. The CDR3 bases are TGCGCCAGCAGCTGGGGACAGAGCACAGATACGCAGTATTTT. This translates into CASSWGQSTDTQYF.

This clonotype was recorded many times. The chain carries TRBV5-1 and TRBJ2-2, with 8 bases identical to TRBD1. This CDR3 is built from 16 residues. From germline, CDR1 is SGHRS and CDR2 YFSETQ. Unmatched junction bases numbered 10, after V lost 5 bases and J lost 4 bases. CDR3 amino acids: CASRSPRQGSTGELFF. CDR3 bases: TGCGCCAGCAGGAGTCCCCGACAGGGGTCCACCGGGGAGCTGTTTTTT.

This clonotype was recorded at least ten times. V gene TRBV20-1 combines with J gene TRBJ1-1, with D tentatively TRBD1 (6 bases). V was clipped by 3 bases and J by 4 bases, with 15 bases between them. Germline-derived CDR1 and CDR2 are DFQATT and SNEGSKA (reference sequence). The CDR3 is 14 amino acids. Here the CDR3 reads CSARGQGAGTEAFF. The CDR3 DNA sequence: TGCAGTGCTAGGGGACAAGGGGCGGGCACTGAAGCTTTCTTT.

This clonotype was seen repeatedly, ten times or more. This chain joins TRBV6-2 or TRBV6-3 and TRBJ2-1; D tentatively reads TRBD1 or TRBD2 (5 bases each). V lost 0 bases, J lost 12 bases, and 15 bases lay in between. The CDR3 runs to 14 residues. The germline gives CDR1 MNHEY, CDR2 SVGEGT. CDR3: CASSYSGGLGGQFF. CDR3 sequence (DNA): TGTGCCAGCAGTTACTCAGGCGGTCTTGGGGGGCAGTTCTTC.

This clonotype showed up many times. No DNA is shown, since the ends of the CDR3 on it are uncertain; the CDR3 is the one TCRdb lists. The chain carries TRBV7-2 and TRBJ2-1; the D segment call TRBD2 is taken from the table without a DNA check. Germline assignment: CDR1 SGHTA and CDR2 FQGNSA. The CDR3 has 14 residues if both end residues are counted. The CDR3 sequence: CASRKSWGGGAPFF.

This clonotype was recorded at least ten times. The chain is built from TRBV4-1 and TRBJ1-5; D unresolved. With 3 bases removed from V and 6 bases from J, the gap between germline ends came to 12 bases. Germline V gene sequence: CDR1 MGHRA, CDR2 YSYEKL. CDR3 length: 14 residues. The CDR3 sequence is CASSQGGVGQPQHF. The DNA of the CDR3 is TGCGCCAGCAGCCAGGGCGGAGTGGGTCAGCCCCAGCATTTT.

This clonotype was recorded at least ten times. The chain carries TRBV7-2 and TRBJ1-2; 10 nucleotides agree with TRBD1. Germline lookup yields CDR1 SGHTA and CDR2 FQGNSA. Trimming at V came to 5 bases and at J to 8 bases, leaving 5 bases not matched to a gene. The CDR3 runs 13 residues. CDR3 in amino acids: CASSTRQGAGYTF. The CDR3 DNA reads TGTGCCAGCAGCACGAGACAGGGGGCCGGCTACACCTTC.

This clonotype came up many times. This chain links TRBV5-1 with TRBJ2-3; 12 positions agree with TRBD1. There are 16 residues in the CDR3. J lost 5 bases, V lost 2 bases, and 6 bases had no gene match. Germline CDR1 SGHRS, CDR2 YFSETQ. The CDR3 bases are TGCGCCAGCAGCTTCACTGGGACAGGGGGCCAAGATACGCAGTATTTT. Translated, it gives CASSFTGTGGQDTQYF.

This clonotype was counted at least ten times. The rearrangement links TRBV5-1 to TRBJ2-1, with TRBD2 matching 9 bases. J gave up 5 bases and V 4 bases, and 10 bases lay outside the gene matches. CDR1 and CDR2 (germline): SGHRS, YFSETQ. The CDR3 extends over 16 amino acids. This CDR3 is CASSQRGAYRNNEQFF. The DNA of the CDR3 is TGCGCCAGCAGCCAGCGGGGGGCCTATAGGAACAATGAGCAGTTCTTC. Filled out from reference TRBV5-1 and TRBJ2-1, the complete variable domain reads KAGVTQTPRYLIKTRGQQVTLSCSPISGHRSVSWYQQTPGQGLQFLFEYFSETQRNKGNFPGRFSGRQFSNSRSEMNVSTLELGDSALYLCASSQRGAYRNNEQFFGPGTRLTVL.

Ten or more counts support this clonotype. V usage is TRBV20-1 and J usage is TRBJ2-3; 10 bases agree with TRBD2. The CDR3 is 14 amino acids. Trimming removed 4 bases from V and 4 bases from J; junction bases left unmatched: 5. CDR1 DFQATT and CDR2 SNEGSKA come from the germline V gene (reference sequence). The CDR3 sequence: CSANERGGADTQYF. The CDR3 nucleotides are TGCAGTGCTAATGAGCGGGGGGGAGCAGATACGCAGTATTTT.

As regards this clonotype: A much larger clonotype is one base distant, so this may be a read error. The chain recombines TRBV5-1 with TRBJ1-5; D ambiguous. Per germline, CDR1 SGHRS and CDR2 YFSETQ. Trimming removed 0 bases at V and 3 bases at J, with 4 bases between. The CDR3 covers 13 residues. CDR3 sequence reads: CASSLDHNQPQHF. The DNA for the CDR3 is TGCGCCAGCAGCTTGGATCACAATCAGCCCCAGCATTTT. Using reference TRBV5-1 and TRBJ1-5 for the parts outside the CDR3, the full variable domain is KAGVTQTPRYLIKTRGQQVTLSCSPISGHRSVSWYQQTPGQGLQFLFEYFSETQRNKGNFPGRFSGRQFSNSRSEMNVSTLELGDSALYLCASSLDHNQPQHFGDGTRLSIL.

This clonotype was picked up many times. V and J are TRBV5-1 and TRBJ1-2; weak D call: TRBD1 (5 bases). Trimming removed 4 bases from V and 4 bases from J, with 8 bases in between. CDR1 SGHRS and CDR2 YFSETQ come from the germline V gene. CDR3 size: 12 residues. DNA for the CDR3: TGCGCCAGCAGCATGGACACCTATGGCTACACCTTC. Its protein product is CASSMDTYGYTF.

This clonotype was counted at least ten times. The gene calls are TRBV5-1 and TRBJ2-7; D is ambiguous. The CDR3 contains 13 residues. Germline loops: CDR1 SGHRS, CDR2 YFSETQ. V was clipped by 0 bases and J by 4 bases, with 8 bases between them. The CDR3 region has the DNA TGCGCCAGCAGCTTGGGACCGAATTACGAGCAGTACGTC. Translation gives CASSLGPNYEQYV.

This clonotype was recorded once. One end of the junction varies from germline; a read error may be responsible. The chain carries TRBV20-1 and TRBJ1-5; D might be TRBD1 (6 bases). CDR1 is DFQATT and CDR2 is SNEGSKA in the germline V gene (reference sequence). The CDR3 contains 15 residues. In DNA, the CDR3 is TGCAGTGCTAGAGATGAGGACAGTGGCAATCAGCCCCAGAATTTT. Its translation is CSARDEDSGNQPQNF.

About this clonotype: Possible read error: a much larger clone is one base away. This chain links TRBV11-2 with TRBJ2-3, with TRBD2 as a possible D gene (5 bases). Germline V CDR1 and CDR2: SGHAT, FQNNGV. V was shortened by 5 bases and J by 7 bases, with 22 bases between the two germline ends. The CDR3 extends over 16 amino acids. DNA for the CDR3: TGTGCCAGCAGCCGCGGGCGACTGGGAAGTTTGAATACGCAGTATTTT. This translates into CASSRGRLGSLNTQYF. The full variable domain, completed using reference TRBV11-2 and TRBJ2-3, is EAGVAQSPRYKIIEKRQSVAFWCNPISGHATLYWYQQILGQGPKLLIQFQNNGVVDDSQLPKDRFSAERLKGVDSTLKIQPAKLEDSAVYLCASSRGRLGSLNTQYFGPGTRLTVL.

This sequence joins TRBV7-3 and TRBJ2-1; 8 nucleotides agree with TRBD2. Germline loops: CDR1 SGHTA, CDR2 FQGTGA. Trimming at V came to 1 base and at J to 7 bases, leaving 3 bases not matched to a gene. The CDR3 extends over 14 amino acids. The chain's CDR3 is CASSLMAGGNEQFF. CDR3 nucleotides: TGTGCCAGCAGCTTAATGGCGGGGGGAAATGAGCAGTTCTTC.

This clonotype is medium-sized (0.01 to 0.1%) in the sample. The chain has TRBV20-1 and TRBJ2-3; 7 bases map to TRBD2. The CDR3 runs to 14 residues. In germline, CDR1 is DFQATT, CDR2 SNEGSKA (reference sequence). Trimming at V came to 3 bases and at J to 2 bases, leaving 5 bases not matched to a gene. The CDR3 nucleotides are TGCAGTGCTAGGAAAAGGGACTACACAGATACGCAGTATTTT. This gives the protein CSARKRDYTDTQYF.

The sample holds many counts of this clonotype. Relative to the germline gene, one junction end is altered; a read error may explain this. The chain links TRBV12-3 or TRBV12-4 to TRBJ1-6, with D unresolved. The length of the CDR3 is 15 residues. Here the CDR3 reads CASSPNRVSNSPLNF. The CDR3 nucleotides are TGTGCCAGCAGTCCTAACCGGGTTTCGAATTCACCCCTCAACTTT.

This clonotype has at least ten counts. The chain uses TRBV10-3 and TRBJ1-2; 9 bases align to TRBD1. The V and J ends lost 6 bases and 6 bases, in that order; junction bases with no gene match: 14. The CDR3 has 16 residues. Per the germline V gene, CDR1 is ENHRY and CDR2 is SYGVKD. The CDR3 reads CAISGTGQGYSNGYTF. The DNA for the CDR3 is TGTGCCATCAGCGGCACGGGACAGGGCTATTCGAATGGCTACACCTTC.